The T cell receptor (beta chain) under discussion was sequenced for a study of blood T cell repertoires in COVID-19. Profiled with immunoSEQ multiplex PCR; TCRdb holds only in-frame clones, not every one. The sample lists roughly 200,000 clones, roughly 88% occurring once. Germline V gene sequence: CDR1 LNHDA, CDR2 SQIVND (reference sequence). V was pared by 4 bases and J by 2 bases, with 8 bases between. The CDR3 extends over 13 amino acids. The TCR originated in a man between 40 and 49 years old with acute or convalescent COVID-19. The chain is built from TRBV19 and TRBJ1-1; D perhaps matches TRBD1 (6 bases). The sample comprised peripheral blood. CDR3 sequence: CASSRDINTEAFF. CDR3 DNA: TGTGCCAGTAGTAGGGACATTAACACTGAAGCTTTCTTT.